The sequence of this T cell receptor (beta chain) was determined in a study of cytomegalovirus exposure and HLA in healthy donors. Study-level results: Beyond CMV serostatus, there was no information to go on about immune exposure.

A remark on this clone: Its specificity is unknown.

Primers included in the PCR were 60 Vbeta and 13 Jbeta primers. The assay was immunoSEQ multiplex PCR, and TCRdb's table has in-frame clones only and misses some. Among some 170,000 clones listed, roughly 76% were seen once. From germline, CDR1 is SGHTA and CDR2 FQGNSA. The CDR3 is 15 amino acids. This chain links TRBV7-2 with TRBJ2-5, with D possibly TRBD2 on 6 matching bases. The J call may be incorrect, as the DNA end agrees better with TRBJ2-7. Input material: PBMCs. The TCR was taken from a woman between 50 and 59 years old in good health and CMV-seronegative. The CDR3: CASSLRGLPTYEQYF. The CDR3 region has the DNA TGTGCCAGCAGCTTACGGGGACTGCCCACCTACGAGCAGTACTTC.